This T cell receptor (beta chain) was documented in a study of T cell responses to AZD1222 COVID-19 vaccine. The overall study: Second doses at about 4 or about 12 weeks were pooled. General observations from the study: Spike-specific TCR depth and breadth grew after two AZD1222 doses. Regions left unmutated in variants are reportedly the target of nearly half of spike-specific TCRs. Among the donors, most were white British and more were female, and clonal diversity was possibly underestimated.

TCRdb's copy holds only in-frame clones and misses some; the assay was immunoSEQ multiplex PCR. The data hold more than 95,000 clones, with more than 80% observed a single time. On this clone: Antigen specificity is unknown.

Source: peripheral blood, taken on day 0 of AZD1222 vaccination. This TCR was recovered from an adult in good health.

In nucleotides, the CDR3 is TGTGCCAGCAGCCAATCGACAGTCAGCTCCTACGAGCAGTACTTC. This encodes CASSQSTVSSYEQYF. The V gene is TRBV3-1 (or the pseudogene TRBV3-2), the J gene TRBJ2-7, with TRBD1 as a possible D gene (5 bases). Per germline, CDR1 LGHDT and CDR2 YNNKEL (reference sequence). Trimming took 2 bases from V and 0 from J, leaving 11 bases between them. The CDR3 runs 15 residues.